This T cell receptor beta chain appears in the sequencing data of a study of cytomegalovirus exposure and HLA in healthy donors (dated by TCRdb to 2015 to 2018). Turning to the overall study: According to an earlier analysis of a few hundred of the donors, 150 million to 200 million T cells yielded some 110 million unique TCR beta sequences and 276 Gb of sequence data. An early release covering about 600 HLA-typed donors comprised about 300 gigabases of sequencing data and about 90 million unique TCR sequences. Of the 398 genotyped donors, approximately 83% fell in the genetic ancestry cluster associated with self-reported Caucasian donors. The study aimed to test whether cataloging public T cell receptors could reveal signatures of past pathogen exposure. The T cell repertoires of under 700 subjects were profiled by immunosequencing and related to cytomegalovirus serostatus. In addition to the first cohort of approximately 650 subjects, a separate validation cohort of some 120 different subjects was used. The study combined high-throughput TCR immunosequencing, statistical association of individual TCRs with disease status, and machine learning to predict cytomegalovirus infection status. In a later analysis, previously published TCR beta repertoires from 666 donors were re-analyzed and high-resolution HLA genotyping was added so that TCR occurrence patterns could be studied. Rather than using new phenotypic data, the later analysis identified candidate immune exposures from TCR beta sequences and from how often those sequences occurred across donors. In an earlier analysis of 500 to 650 of the donors, high-throughput TCR beta sequencing was used to judge whether each TCR beta V gene segment behaved as functional or pseudogenic. Donor age, sex, ethnicity and CMV serostatus were compiled together with the repertoire data. A later genetic analysis took genome-wide SNP genotypes for about three fifths of the 666 donors and used that subset as a discovery cohort. Every discovery cohort repertoire had been produced on one sequencing platform. HLA typing included class I and class II loci at four-digit resolution. Typing coverage varied by locus: about 620-630 donors for A, B, C, DRB1 and DQB1; roughly 560 for DQA1; over 600 for DPA1; roughly 450 for DPB1. Because of strong linkage in the cohort, five DR-DQ haplotypes were treated as single units for association and clustering. Across around 400 genotyped donors of the cohort, an average of approximately 220,000 unique TCR beta nucleotide sequences per donor were sequenced, and 15% to 20% of those sequences were non-productive.

Library preparation employed the immunoSEQ multiplex PCR assay. For the multiplex PCR, a mixture combining 60 forward primers for TCR Vbeta segments and 13 reverse primers for TCR Jbeta segments was used. A multiplex PCR assay on genomic DNA amplified the CDR3 region of rearranged TCR beta genes. On the Illumina HiSeq System, the amplified TCR beta libraries were sequenced as 87-base-pair reads. The authors' pipeline ran thus. In a later analysis, tens of millions of unique TCR beta chains were counted across the 500 to 700 repertoires, and roughly 11 million of these chains were shared by at least two donors. Raw reads were error-corrected and collapsed into unique sequences with a nearest-neighbor algorithm that merged closely related sequences to remove PCR and sequencing errors. To assign V, D and J gene segments, CDR3 sequences were aligned to IMGT reference sequences. For a sequence to be retained, at least a six-nucleotide match to both a V gene segment and a J gene segment was required. Rearrangements were classified as productive when the CDR3 lacked stop codons and remained in frame with V and J, and all other rearrangements were classified as non-productive. Following IMGT convention, CDR3 was defined as the stretch from the second conserved V-encoded cysteine to the conserved J-encoded phenylalanine. In an earlier analysis of more than 550 of the donors, sequences lacking an unambiguous match to a single V gene segment were excluded. In an earlier analysis of 587 of the donors, V segments were called functional above 56.7% productive rearrangements and were called segregating when the between-donor standard deviation exceeded 5%. A statistical classification framework was built to diagnose cytomegalovirus status from the catalog of TCR beta chain sequences. V and J gene assignment, in a later analysis, came from comparing TCR nucleotide sequences with IMGT/GENE-DB human TR gene sequences. Using the TCRdist pipeline, a later analysis assigned CDR3 sequences along with most-parsimonious VDJ recombination scenarios. In a later analysis, every TCR beta chain was defined by the combination of its CDR3 amino acid sequence and its V-gene family, and reads without a unique V-gene family were dropped. In a later analysis, 450 to 600 highly shared, low-generation-probability nucleotide sequences were removed to address suspected cross-contamination and a sequencing artifact. In a later analysis, a clonal expansion index for each public chain was calculated from normalized within-repertoire ranks of inferred template counts. A later analysis computed generation probabilities with a VDJ recombination model fitted to out-of-frame rearrangements, and checked the results against IGoR. Hypergeometric tests were used in a later analysis to score TCR-TCR, TCR-HLA and TCR-CMV co-occurrence, with a repertoire-size bias correction applied to the TCR pairs. A later analysis estimated false discovery rates by permuting HLA or CMV assignments 20 times. In a later analysis, co-occurring TCRs were grouped using DBSCAN, with TCRdist sequence similarity added in when clustering inside HLA-allele-positive subsets. Repertoires with fewer than 30,000 or more than 120,000 public chains, plus five repertoires with anomalous nucleotide sharing, were excluded from co-occurrence clustering. Drawn from immuneACCESS, this table holds only the in-frame rearrangements with V and J called that TCRdb kept. Clones are partly lost; checked studies trace under half to an unresolved V gene and leave the rest unexplained. The V and J calls and the clone size are those of that table, but D and trimming were determined from the DNA. In all, the sample holds some 170,000 clones, and 60% to 75% of those were seen once. Clones ranked in the top ten supply 2.5% to 3% of the sample.

This clone was seen a handful of times. Its antigen is not yet known. The input lacks base qualities; no much larger clone sits a single base away. The cohort comprised more than 550 healthy bone marrow donors. At the time of sampling, every cohort member was nominally healthy, though immune exposures that went unrecorded were likely present. The donor tested CMV seropositive and was one of the 289 seropositive cohort members. Every donor gave a peripheral blood sample, and the peripheral blood mononuclear cells from that sample were used for TCR beta sequencing. The Qiagen DNeasy Blood Extraction Kit was used to extract genomic DNA from the blood cell samples. Overall results and qualifications from the work: A few of the identified cytomegalovirus-associated TCR beta chains were confirmed in vitro to be specific for cytomegalovirus antigens. A cluster of highly shared sequence variants was judged likely to be a technical artifact of the sequencing pipeline. In this cohort, only TCR beta chains were sequenced, and detectable features were limited by the absence of alpha or paired-chain data. According to a later analysis, most CMV-associated TCR beta chains appeared to be HLA-restricted, and the HLA associations seemed to be driven largely by CMV exposure. In a later genetic analysis, a missense DCLRE1C variant was associated with V-gene and J-gene trimming of TCR beta chains, and the association was replicated in an independent cohort. The presence/absence analyses assumed that sequencing depth was roughly uniform across donors, and that assumption may not be true. Across donors, most TCR sequences were observed very rarely, whereas some public TCRs were present in many individuals. An earlier analysis of some 560 of the donors showed that most TCR beta V segments appeared in productive rearrangements either about 90% or about 30% of the time, which broadly matched IMGT annotations. Because counts were too low, roughly 16 rarely observed V segments, including chromosome 9 orphons, were excluded from the earlier analysis of roughly 580 of the donors. In a later analysis, HLA-associated TCR beta chains showed more clonal expansion and lower generation probabilities than non-associated chains that were equally common. Cytomegalovirus status was reported to be diagnosed by the classifier with high specificity and sensitivity in both the original and validation cohorts. The study listed approximately 160 TCR beta chains as associated with cytomegalovirus. A later analysis reported that several top co-occurrence clusters appeared linked to parvovirus B19, influenza, CMV and Epstein-Barr virus. For the cohort, immune exposure information was limited to CMV serostatus. A further reported finding was that TCR beta sequences accurately predicted the HLA-A and HLA-B alleles for most subjects in the first cohort. A later analysis associated some 17,000 TCR beta sequences with specific HLA alleles at a false discovery rate of 0.05. Because some donors lacked HLA typing at each locus, the association tests relied only on the typed subset. Assigning TCR associations to individual alleles was difficult when HLA alleles, especially DR and DQ, strongly co-occurred. According to a later genetic analysis, donors in an Asian-associated ancestry cluster had fewer N-insertions in productive TCRs than the roughly 660-donor mean. In a later analysis, the rate of TCR association differed among HLA loci, with DRB1 alleles having the most associated TCRs and HLA-C alleles having the fewest. It was suggested by the authors that the approach could potentially be generalized to other disease states and immunological phenotypes. Linkage disequilibrium might explain the correlated functional status among segregating V segments, but an unknown experimental factor could not be ruled out.

Sequenced sample: PBMCs. The sequence came from a woman aged 45-65 years in good health and CMV-seropositive.

In nucleotides, the sequence is TGTGCCAGCAGCTTAGGGGCGGATAGCGGGGTTTTCACAGATACGCAGTATTTT. This is translated as CASSLGADSGVFTDTQYF. This sequence uses TRBV7-9 and TRBJ2-3, and TRBD2 aligns with 8 junction nucleotides. The CDR3 runs 18 residues from the cysteine to the phenylalanine. Solely the CDR3 DNA is kept, with 54 bases framed from the first base. Trimming accounts for 1 base at V and 2 bases at J, while the number of junction bases matched to no gene is 11. Taken from the germline V gene (reference sequence), the CDR1 and CDR2 loops are SEHNR and FQNEAQ.